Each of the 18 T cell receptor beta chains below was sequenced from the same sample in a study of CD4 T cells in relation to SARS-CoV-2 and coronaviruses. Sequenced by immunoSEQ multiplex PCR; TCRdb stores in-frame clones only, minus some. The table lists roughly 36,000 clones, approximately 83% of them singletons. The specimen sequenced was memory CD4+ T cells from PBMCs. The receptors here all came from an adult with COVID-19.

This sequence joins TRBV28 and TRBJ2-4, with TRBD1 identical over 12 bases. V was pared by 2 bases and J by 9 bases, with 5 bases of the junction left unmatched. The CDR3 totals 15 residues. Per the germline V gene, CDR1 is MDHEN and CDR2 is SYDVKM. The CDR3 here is CASSLIGTGGTIQYF. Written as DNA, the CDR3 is TGTGCCAGCAGTTTAATCGGGACAGGGGGCACCATTCAGTACTTC.

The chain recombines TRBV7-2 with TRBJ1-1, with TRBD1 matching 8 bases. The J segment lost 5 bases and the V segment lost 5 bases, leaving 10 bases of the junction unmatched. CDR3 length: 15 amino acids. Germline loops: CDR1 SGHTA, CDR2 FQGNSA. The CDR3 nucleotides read TGTGCCAGCAGCGCACGACAGGGGATAGGTACTGAAGCTTTCTTT. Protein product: CASSARQGIGTEAFF.

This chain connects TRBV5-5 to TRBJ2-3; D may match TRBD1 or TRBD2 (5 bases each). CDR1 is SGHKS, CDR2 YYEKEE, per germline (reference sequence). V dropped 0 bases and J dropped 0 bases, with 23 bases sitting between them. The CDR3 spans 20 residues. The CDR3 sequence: CASSLGGRSPAFSSTDTQYF. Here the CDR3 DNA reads TGTGCCAGCAGCTTGGGGGGACGGAGCCCCGCATTTTCTAGCACAGATACGCAGTATTTT.

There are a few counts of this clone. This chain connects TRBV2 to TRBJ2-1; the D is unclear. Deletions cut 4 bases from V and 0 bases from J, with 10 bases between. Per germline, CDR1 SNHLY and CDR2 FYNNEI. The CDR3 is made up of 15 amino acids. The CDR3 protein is CASSGILTSYNEQFF. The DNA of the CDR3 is TGTGCCAGCAGTGGGATCTTAACCTCCTACAATGAGCAGTTCTTC. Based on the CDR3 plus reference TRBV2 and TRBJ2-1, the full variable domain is EPEVTQTPSHQVTQMGQEVILRCVPISNHLYFYWYRQILGQKVEFLVSFYNNEISEKSEIFDDQFSVERPDGSNFTLKIRSTKLEDSAMYFCASSGILTSYNEQFFGPGTRLTVL.

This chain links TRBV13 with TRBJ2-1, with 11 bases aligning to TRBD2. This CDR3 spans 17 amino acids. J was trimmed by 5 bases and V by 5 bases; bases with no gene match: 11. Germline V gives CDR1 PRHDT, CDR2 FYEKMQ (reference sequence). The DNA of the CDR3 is TGTGCCAGCAGCGGGTCTCCGGGACTAGCGGAGAACAATGAGCAGTTCTTC. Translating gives CASSGSPGLAENNEQFF.

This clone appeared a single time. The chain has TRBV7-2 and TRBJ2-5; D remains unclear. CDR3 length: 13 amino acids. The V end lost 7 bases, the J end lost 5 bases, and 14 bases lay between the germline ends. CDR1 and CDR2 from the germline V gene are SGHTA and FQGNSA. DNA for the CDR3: TGTGCCAGCACCAAGAGCGTACTGGAGACCCAGTACTTC. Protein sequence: CASTKSVLETQYF.

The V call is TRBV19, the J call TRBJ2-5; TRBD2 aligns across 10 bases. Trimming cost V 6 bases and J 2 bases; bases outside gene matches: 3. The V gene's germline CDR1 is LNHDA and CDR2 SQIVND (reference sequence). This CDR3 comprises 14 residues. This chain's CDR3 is CASSALAGQETQYF. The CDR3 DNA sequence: TGTGCCAGTAGCGCACTAGCGGGACAAGAGACCCAGTACTTC.

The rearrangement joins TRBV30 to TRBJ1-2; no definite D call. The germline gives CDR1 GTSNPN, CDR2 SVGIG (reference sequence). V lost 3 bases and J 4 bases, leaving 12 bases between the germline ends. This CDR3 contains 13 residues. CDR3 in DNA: TGTGCCTGGAGAGTGGGCAGGAGCTATGGCTACACCTTC. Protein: CAWRVGRSYGYTF.

CDR3 nucleotides: TGTGCCAGCAGTGTCCTGGGGGGGGGTCGCAATCAGCCCCAGCATTTT. Protein sequence: CASSVLGGGRNQPQHF. This rearrangement joins TRBV2 to TRBJ1-5; TRBD1 is a possible D gene (5 bases). V gave up 4 bases and J gave up 2 bases, with 15 bases separating them. The CDR3 spans 16 residues. Germline CDR1 SNHLY, CDR2 FYNNEI.

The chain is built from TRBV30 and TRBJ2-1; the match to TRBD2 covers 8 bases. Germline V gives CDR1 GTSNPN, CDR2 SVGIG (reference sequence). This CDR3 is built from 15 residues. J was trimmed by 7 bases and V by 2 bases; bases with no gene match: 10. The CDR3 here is CAWSLSGSLTNEQFF. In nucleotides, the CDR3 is TGTGCCTGGAGTTTAAGCGGGAGTTTAACGAATGAGCAGTTCTTC.

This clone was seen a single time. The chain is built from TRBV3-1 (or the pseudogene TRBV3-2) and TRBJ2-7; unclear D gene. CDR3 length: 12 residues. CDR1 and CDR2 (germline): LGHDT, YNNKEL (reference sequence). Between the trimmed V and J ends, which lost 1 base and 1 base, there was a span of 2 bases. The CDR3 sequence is CASSQGSYEQYF. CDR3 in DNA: TGTGCCAGCAGCCAAGGGTCCTACGAGCAGTACTTC.

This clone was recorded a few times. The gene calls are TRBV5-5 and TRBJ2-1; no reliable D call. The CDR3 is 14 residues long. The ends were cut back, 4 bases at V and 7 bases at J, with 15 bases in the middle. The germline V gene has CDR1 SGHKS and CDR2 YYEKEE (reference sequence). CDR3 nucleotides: TGTGCCAGCAGCCCCGGTTGGTCTGGGAATGAGCAGTTCTTC. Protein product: CASSPGWSGNEQFF.

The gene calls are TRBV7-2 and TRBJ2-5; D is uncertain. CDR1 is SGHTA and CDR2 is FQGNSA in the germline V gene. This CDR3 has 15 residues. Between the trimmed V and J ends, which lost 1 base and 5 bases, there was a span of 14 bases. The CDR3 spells CASSLVRVLAETQYF. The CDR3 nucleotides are TGTGCCAGCAGCTTAGTACGTGTGCTGGCGGAGACCCAGTACTTC. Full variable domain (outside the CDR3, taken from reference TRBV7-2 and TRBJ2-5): GAGVSQSPSNKVTEKGKDVELRCDPISGHTALYWYRQSLGQGLEFLIYFQGNSAPDKSGLPSDRFSAERTGGSVSTLTIQRTQQEDSAVYLCASSLVRVLAETQYFGPGTRLLVL.

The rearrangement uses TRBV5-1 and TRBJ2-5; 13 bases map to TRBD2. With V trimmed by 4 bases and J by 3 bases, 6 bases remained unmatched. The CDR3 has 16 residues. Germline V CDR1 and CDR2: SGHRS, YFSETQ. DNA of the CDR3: TGCGCCAGCAGCCCAGGACTAGCGGGGGTAAAAGAGACCCAGTACTTC. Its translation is CASSPGLAGVKETQYF.

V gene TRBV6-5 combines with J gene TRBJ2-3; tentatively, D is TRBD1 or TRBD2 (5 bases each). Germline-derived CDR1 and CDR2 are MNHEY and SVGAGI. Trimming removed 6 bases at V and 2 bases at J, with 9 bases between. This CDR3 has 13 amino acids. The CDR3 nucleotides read TGTGCCAGCAGGCCCGGGGCCACAGATACGCAGTATTTT. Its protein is CASRPGATDTQYF.

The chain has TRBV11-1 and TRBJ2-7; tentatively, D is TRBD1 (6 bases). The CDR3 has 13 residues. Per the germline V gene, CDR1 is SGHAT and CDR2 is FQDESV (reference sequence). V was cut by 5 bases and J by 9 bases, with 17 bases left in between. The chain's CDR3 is CASSNRQETGQYF. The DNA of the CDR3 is TGTGCCAGCAGCAATCGACAGGAGACGGGGCAGTACTTC. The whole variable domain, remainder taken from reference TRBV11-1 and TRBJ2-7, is EAEVAQSPRYKITEKSQAVAFWCDPISGHATLYWYRQILGQGPELLVQFQDESVVDDSQLPKDRFSAERLKGVDSTLKIQPAELGDSAMYLCASSNRQETGQYFGPGTRLTVT.

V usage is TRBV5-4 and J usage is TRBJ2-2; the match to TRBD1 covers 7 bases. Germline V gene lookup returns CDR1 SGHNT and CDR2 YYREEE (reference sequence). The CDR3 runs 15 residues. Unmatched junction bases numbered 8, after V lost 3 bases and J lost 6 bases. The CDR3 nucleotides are TGTGCCAGCAGCTCTAGACAGGGAATGTCCGGGGAGCTGTTTTTT. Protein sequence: CASSSRQGMSGELFF.

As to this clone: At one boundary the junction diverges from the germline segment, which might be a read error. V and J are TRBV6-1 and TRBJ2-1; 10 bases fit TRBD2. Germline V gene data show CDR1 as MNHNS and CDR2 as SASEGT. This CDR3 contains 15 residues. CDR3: CASSKAGGPGNEQFF. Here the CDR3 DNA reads TGTGCCAGCAGTAAAGCGGGAGGGCCGGGCAATGAGCAGTTCTTC.